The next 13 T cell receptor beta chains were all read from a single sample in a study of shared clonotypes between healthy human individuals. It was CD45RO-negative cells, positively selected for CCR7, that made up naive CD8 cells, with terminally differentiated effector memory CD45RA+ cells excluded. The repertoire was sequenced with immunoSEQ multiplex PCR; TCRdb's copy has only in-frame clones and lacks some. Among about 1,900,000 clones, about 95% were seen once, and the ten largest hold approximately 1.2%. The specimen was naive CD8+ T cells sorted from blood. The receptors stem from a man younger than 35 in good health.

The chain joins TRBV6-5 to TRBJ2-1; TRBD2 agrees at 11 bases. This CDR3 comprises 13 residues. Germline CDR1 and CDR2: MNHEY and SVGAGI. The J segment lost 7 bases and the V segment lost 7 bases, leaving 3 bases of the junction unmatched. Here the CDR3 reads CASTTSGINEQFF. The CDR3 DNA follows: TGTGCCAGCACGACTAGCGGGATTAATGAGCAGTTCTTC.

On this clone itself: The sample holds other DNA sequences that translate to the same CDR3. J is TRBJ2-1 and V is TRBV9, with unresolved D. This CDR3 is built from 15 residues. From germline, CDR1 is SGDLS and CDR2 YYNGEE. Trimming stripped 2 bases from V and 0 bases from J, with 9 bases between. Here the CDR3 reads CASSVSLSSYNEQFF. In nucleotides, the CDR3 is TGTGCCAGCAGCGTCTCCCTGAGCTCCTACAATGAGCAGTTCTTC.

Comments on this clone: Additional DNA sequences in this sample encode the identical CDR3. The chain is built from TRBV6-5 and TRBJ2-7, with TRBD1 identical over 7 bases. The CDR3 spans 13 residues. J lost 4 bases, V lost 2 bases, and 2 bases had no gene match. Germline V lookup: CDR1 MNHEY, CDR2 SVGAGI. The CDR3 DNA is TGTGCCAGCAGTTACCTACAGGGGTACGAGCAGTACTTC. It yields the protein CASSYLQGYEQYF.

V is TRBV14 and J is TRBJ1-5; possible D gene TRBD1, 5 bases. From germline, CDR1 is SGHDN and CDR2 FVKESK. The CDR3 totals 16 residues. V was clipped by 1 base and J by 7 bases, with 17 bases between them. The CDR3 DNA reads TGTGCCAGCAGCCAAGGGGTCGGCTTAGGGGAACAGCCCCAGCATTTT. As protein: CASSQGVGLGEQPQHF.

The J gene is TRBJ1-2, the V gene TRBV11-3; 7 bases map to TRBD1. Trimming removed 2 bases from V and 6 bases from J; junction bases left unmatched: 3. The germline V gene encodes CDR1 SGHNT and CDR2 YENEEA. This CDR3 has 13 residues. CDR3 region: CASSLRQGDGYTF. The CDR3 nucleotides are TGTGCCAGCAGCTTAAGACAGGGAGATGGCTACACCTTC.

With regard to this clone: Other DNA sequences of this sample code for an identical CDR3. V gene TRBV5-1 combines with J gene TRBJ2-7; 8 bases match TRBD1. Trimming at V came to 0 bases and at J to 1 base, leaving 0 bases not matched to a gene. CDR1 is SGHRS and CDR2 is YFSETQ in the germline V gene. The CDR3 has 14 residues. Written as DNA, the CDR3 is TGCGCCAGCAGCTTGGGGGACAGGTCCTACGAGCAGTACTTC. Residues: CASSLGDRSYEQYF.

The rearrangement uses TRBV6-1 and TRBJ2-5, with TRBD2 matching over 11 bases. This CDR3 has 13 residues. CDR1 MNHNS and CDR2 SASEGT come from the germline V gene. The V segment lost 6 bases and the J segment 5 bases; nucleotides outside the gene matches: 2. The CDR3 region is CASSPSGGETQYF. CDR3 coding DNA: TGTGCCAGCAGCCCTAGCGGGGGGGAGACCCAGTACTTC.

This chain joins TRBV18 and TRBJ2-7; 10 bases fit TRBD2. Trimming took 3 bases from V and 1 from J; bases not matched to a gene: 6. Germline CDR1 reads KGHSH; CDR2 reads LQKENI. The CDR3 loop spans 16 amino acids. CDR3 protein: CASSPVPGLASYEQYF. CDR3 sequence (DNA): TGTGCCAGCTCACCCGTTCCGGGACTAGCGTCCTACGAGCAGTACTTC.

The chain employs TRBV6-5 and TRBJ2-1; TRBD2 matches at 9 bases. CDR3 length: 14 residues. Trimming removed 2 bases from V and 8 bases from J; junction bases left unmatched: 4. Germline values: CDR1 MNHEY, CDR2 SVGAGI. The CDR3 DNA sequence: TGTGCCAGCAGTTACGAGGGACTAGCAGATGAGCAGTTCTTC. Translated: CASSYEGLADEQFF.

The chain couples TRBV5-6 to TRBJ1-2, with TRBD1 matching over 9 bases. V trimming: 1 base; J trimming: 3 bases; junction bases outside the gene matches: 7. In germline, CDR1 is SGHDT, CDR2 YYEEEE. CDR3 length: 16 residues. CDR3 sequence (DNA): TGTGCCAGCAGCTTGCAGTGGGACAGGGTCTACTATGGCTACACCTTC. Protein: CASSLQWDRVYYGYTF.

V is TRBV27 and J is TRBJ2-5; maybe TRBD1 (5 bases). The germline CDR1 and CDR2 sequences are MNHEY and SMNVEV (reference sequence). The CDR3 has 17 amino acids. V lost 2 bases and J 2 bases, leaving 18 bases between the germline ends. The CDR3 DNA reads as TGTGCCAGCAGTTTAAGGGGTCTGTGGCAAGATCAAGAGACCCAGTACTTC. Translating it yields CASSLRGLWQDQETQYF.

CDR3 sequence: CASRSSGHPYPDTQYF. In DNA, the CDR3 is TGTGCCAGCAGGTCCTCTGGGCACCCCTATCCAGATACGCAGTATTTT. This chain links TRBV6-4 with TRBJ2-3; D is ambiguous. From germline, CDR1 is MRHNA and CDR2 SNTAGT. Trimming removed 6 bases at V and 4 bases at J, with 20 bases between. This CDR3 spans 16 amino acids.

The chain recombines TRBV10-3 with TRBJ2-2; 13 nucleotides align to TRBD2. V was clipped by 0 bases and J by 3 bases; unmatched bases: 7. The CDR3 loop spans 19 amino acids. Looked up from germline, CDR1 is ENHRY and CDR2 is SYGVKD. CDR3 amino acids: CAISESSRTSGRDTGELFF. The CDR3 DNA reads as TGTGCCATCAGTGAGTCTTCGAGAACTAGCGGGAGGGACACCGGGGAGCTGTTTTTT.